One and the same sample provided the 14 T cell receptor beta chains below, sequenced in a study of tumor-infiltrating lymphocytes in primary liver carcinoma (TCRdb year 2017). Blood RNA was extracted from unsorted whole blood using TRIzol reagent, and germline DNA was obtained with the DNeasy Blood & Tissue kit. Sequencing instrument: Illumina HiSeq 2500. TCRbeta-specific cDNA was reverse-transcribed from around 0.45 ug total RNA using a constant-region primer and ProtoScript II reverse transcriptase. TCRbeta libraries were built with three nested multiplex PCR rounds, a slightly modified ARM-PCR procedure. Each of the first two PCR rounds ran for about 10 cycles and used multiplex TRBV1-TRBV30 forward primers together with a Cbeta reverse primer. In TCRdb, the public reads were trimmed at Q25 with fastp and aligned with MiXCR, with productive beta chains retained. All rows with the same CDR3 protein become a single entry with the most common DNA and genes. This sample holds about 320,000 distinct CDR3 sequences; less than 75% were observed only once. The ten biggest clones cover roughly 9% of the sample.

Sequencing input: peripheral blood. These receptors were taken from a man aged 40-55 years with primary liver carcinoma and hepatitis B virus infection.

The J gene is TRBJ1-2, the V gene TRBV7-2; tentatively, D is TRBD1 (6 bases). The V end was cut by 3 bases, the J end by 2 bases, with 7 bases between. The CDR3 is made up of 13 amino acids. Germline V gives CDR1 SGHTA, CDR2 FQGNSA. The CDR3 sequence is CASSLGHNYGYTF. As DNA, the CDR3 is TGTGCCAGCAGCTTGGGACACAACTATGGCTACACCTTC.

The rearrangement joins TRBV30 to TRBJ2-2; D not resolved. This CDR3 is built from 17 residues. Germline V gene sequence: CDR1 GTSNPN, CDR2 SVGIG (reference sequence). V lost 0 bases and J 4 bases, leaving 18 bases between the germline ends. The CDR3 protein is CAWSVFPGIRPTGELFF. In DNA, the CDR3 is TGTGCCTGGAGTGTATTCCCTGGTATCCGCCCCACCGGGGAGCTGTTTTTT.

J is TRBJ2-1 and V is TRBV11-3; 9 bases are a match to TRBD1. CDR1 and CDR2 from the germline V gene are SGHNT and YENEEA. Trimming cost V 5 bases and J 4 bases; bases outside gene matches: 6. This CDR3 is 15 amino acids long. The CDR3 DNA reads TGTGCCAGCAGCATAGCAGGGACAGGGTACAATGAGCAGTTCTTC. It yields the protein CASSIAGTGYNEQFF.

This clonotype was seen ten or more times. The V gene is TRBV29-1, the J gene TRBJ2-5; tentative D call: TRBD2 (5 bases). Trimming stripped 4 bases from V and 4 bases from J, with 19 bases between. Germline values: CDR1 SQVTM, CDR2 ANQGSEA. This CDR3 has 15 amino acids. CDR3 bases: TGCAGCGTTGGGTATGGTGGAATTGGAGGAGAGACCCAGTACTTC. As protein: CSVGYGGIGGETQYF.

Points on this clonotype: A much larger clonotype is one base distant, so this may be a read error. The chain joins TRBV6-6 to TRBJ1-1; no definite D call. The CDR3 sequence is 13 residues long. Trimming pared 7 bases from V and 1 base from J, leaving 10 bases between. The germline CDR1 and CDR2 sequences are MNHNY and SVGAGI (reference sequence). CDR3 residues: CASTPGANTEAFF. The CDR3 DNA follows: TGTGCCAGCACCCCTGGAGCGAACACTGAAGCTTTCTTT.

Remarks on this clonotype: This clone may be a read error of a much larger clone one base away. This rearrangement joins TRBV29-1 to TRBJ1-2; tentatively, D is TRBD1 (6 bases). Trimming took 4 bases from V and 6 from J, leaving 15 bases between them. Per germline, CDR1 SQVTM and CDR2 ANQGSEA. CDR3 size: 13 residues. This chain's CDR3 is CSVVLPGHDGYTF. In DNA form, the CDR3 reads TGCAGCGTTGTTCTCCCGGGACATGATGGCTACACCTTC.

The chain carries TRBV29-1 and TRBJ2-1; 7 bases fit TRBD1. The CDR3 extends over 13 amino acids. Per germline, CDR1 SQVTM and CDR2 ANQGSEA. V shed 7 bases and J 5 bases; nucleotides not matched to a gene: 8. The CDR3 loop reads CSGTGGKNNEQFF. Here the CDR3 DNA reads TGCAGCGGGACAGGAGGCAAGAACAATGAGCAGTTCTTC.

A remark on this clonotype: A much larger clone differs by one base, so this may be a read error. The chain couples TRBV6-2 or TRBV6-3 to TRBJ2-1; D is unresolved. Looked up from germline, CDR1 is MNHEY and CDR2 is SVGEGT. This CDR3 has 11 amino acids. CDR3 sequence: CAGSISNEQFF. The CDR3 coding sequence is TGTGCCGGCAGTATCTCCAATGAGCAGTTCTTC.

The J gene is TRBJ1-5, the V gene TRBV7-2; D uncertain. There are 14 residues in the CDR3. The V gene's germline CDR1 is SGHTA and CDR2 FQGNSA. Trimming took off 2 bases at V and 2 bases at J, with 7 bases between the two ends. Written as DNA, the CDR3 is TGTGCCAGCAGCTTAAGCACAGGCAATCAGCCCCAGCATTTT. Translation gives CASSLSTGNQPQHF.

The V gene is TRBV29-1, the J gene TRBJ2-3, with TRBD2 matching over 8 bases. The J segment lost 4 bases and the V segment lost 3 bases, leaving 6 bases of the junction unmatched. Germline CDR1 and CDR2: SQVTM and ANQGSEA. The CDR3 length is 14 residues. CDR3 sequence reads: CSVEGSGNADTQYF. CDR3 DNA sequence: TGCAGCGTTGAGGGTAGCGGGAACGCAGATACGCAGTATTTT.

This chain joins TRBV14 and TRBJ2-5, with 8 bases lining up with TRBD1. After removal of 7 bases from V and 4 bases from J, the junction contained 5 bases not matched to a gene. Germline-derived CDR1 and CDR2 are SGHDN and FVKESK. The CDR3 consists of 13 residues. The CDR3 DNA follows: TGTGCCAGCAACCGCAGGGGGCCAGAGACCCAGTACTTC. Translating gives CASNRRGPETQYF. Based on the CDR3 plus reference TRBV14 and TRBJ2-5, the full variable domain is EAGVTQFPSHSVIEKGQTVTLRCDPISGHDNLYWYRRVMGKEIKFLLHFVKESKQDESGMPNNRFLAERTGGTYSTLKVQPAELEDSGVYFCASNRRGPETQYFGPGTRLLVL.

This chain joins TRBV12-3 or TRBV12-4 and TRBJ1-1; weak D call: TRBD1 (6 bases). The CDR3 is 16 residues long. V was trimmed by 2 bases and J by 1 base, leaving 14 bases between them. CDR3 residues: CASSLPSVQGNTEAFF. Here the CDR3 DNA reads TGTGCCAGCAGTTTACCGTCAGTACAGGGGAACACTGAAGCTTTCTTT.

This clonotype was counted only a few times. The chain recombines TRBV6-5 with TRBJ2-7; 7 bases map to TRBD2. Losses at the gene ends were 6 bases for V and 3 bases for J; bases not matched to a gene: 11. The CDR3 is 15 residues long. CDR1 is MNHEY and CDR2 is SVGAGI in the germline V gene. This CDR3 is CASRSAGVGFYEQYF. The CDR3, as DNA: TGTGCCAGCAGATCCGCGGGGGTAGGATTCTACGAGCAGTACTTC.

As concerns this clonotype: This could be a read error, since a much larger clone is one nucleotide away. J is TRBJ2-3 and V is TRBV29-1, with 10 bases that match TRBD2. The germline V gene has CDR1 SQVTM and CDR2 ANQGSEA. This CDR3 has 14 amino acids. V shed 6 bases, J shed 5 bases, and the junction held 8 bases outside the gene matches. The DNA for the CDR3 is TGCAGCGTAAAGCGGGAGGGACTAGAAGATACGCAGTATTTT. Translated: CSVKREGLEDTQYF.